This entry describes one T cell receptor (beta chain). Its antigen is as yet unknown. The data are from a study of cytomegalovirus exposure and HLA in healthy donors. Primers: 60 Vbeta forward and 13 Jbeta reverse. This table comes from immunoSEQ multiplex PCR, and its TCRdb copy is limited to in-frame clones, with some not included. Recorded for this sample: around 110,000 clones. CDR3 length: 15 amino acids. CDR1 SGHRS and CDR2 YFSETQ come from the germline V gene. After removal of 3 bases from V and 5 bases from J, the junction contained 8 bases not matched to a gene. General observations from the study: CMV antigen specificity of three CMV-associated chains was confirmed in vitro. In an earlier analysis, about 90% or about 30%: the productive usage of most TCR beta V segments. Among immune exposure information, only CMV serostatus was available.

The sequence was collected from a man aged 25 to 45 in good health and CMV-seronegative. The sequencing sample was made of PBMCs. The gene calls are TRBV5-1 and TRBJ2-5; 9 nucleotides match TRBD1. The CDR3 loop reads CASSWGQGGRETQYF. CDR3 nucleotides: TGCGCCAGCAGCTGGGGACAGGGAGGACGTGAGACCCAGTACTTC.